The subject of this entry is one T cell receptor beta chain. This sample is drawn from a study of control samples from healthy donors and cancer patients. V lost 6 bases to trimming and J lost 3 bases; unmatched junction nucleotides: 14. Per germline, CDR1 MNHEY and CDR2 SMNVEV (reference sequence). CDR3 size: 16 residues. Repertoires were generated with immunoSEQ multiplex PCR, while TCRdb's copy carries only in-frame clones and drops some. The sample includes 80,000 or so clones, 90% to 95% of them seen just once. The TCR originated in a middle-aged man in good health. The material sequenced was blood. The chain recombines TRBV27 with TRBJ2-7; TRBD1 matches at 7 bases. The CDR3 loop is CASSRGLGTEYYEQYF. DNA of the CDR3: TGTGCCAGCAGCCGAGGGCTCGGGACAGAATACTACGAGCAGTACTTC.